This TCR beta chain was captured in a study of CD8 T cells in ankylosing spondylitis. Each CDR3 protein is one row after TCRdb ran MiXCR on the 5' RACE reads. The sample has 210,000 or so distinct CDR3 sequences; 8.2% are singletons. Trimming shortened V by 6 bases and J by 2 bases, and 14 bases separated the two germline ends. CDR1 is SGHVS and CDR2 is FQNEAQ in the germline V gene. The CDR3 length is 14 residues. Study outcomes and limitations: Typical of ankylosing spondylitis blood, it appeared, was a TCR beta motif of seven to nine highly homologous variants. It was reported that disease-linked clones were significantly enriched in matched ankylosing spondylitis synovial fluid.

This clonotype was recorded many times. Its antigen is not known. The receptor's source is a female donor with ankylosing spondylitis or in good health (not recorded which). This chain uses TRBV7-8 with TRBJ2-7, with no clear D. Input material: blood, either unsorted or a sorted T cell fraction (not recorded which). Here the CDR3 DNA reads TGTGCCAGCAGGCTGGAGCAATTCACCTACGAGCAGTACTTC. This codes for CASRLEQFTYEQYF.